This entry describes one T cell receptor (beta chain). No antigen is known for it. This sample was included in a study of T cells in Graves' hyperthyroidism and ophthalmopathy. Amplification of TCR beta CDR3 regions was performed using RNA transcripts as template. The HTBI set primed first-round TCR CDR3 RT-PCR. TCRdb recomputed calls from the multiplex PCR reads with MiXCR, one row per CDR3 protein. The data contain a few hundred thousand distinct CDR3 sequences, roughly 45% of them singletons. Germline V gene data show CDR1 as SGHTA and CDR2 as FQGNSA. The CDR3 is 13 residues long. The J segment lost 7 bases and the V segment lost 5 bases, leaving 5 bases of the junction unmatched. Study-wide points: The model's output predicted ophthalmopathy at a median of around 7 months prior to onset.

Uncontrolled infection, other autoimmune disease, pregnancy and lactation each barred patients from inclusion. Every diagnosis used clinical symptoms, serum thyroxine and TRAb, thyroid ultrasound and orbital computed tomography. The TCR comes from an adult woman with Graves' disease, either hyperthyroidism or ophthalmopathy (not recorded which). Sequences were obtained from peripheral blood or thyroid tissue (not recorded which). The chain uses TRBV7-2 and TRBJ2-5, with 9 bases identical to TRBD1. CDR3 coding DNA: TGTGCCAGCAGCGAGGGACAGGGCTTGACCCAGTACTTC. Protein sequence: CASSEGQGLTQYF.